Listed below are T cell receptor beta chains from one sample, sequenced in a study of cytomegalovirus exposure and HLA in healthy donors. TCRdb's copy holds only in-frame clones and misses some; the assay was immunoSEQ multiplex PCR. The sample holds some 120,000 clones, 73% seen once. The sequenced material came from PBMCs. The receptors derive from a woman aged 40 to 49 in good health and CMV-seropositive. CDR3s include the opening cysteine and the closing phenylalanine or tryptophan. D genes are given only for firm matches. Part of the rows lack a size; the others show once, few, many or a class for expanded clones.

TGTGCCAGCAGCTTAGTACTAAACACCGGGGAGCTGTTTTTT	CASSLVLNTGELFF	NA	TRBJ2-2	NA	TRBV7-6
TGTGCCAGCAGTGCCCAGACAGGGAAAGGCTACGAGCAGTACTTC	CASSAQTGKGYEQYF	TRBD1	TRBJ2-7	NA	TRBV25-1
TGTGCCAGCAGTTTTATGAGCACAGATACGCAGTATTTT	CASSFMSTDTQYF	NA	TRBJ2-3	NA	TRBV28
TGTGCCAGTAGTAAAGGGGTAGCCTACAATGAGCAGTTCTTC	CASSKGVAYNEQFF	NA	TRBJ2-1	NA	TRBV19
TGTGCCAGTAGTATAACGGGGGATAGCAATCAGCCCCAGCATTTT	CASSITGDSNQPQHF	NA	TRBJ1-5	NA	TRBV19
TGTGCCAGCAGTGAGATAAGGGGGGGCCCCGGGGAGGAGTATTTT	CASSEIRGGPGEEYF	NA	TRBJ2-3	NA	TRBV6-1
TGTGCCAGCTCACCACCGGGACAACGGGCTCATGGCTACACCTTC	CASSPPGQRAHGYTF	NA	TRBJ1-2	NA	TRBV18
TGTGCCAGCAGTGAATCGAGTTCCTTCCTATATGGCTACACCTTC	CASSESSSFLYGYTF	NA	TRBJ1-2	few	TRBV6-1
TGTGCCAGCAGCTTTTTTGGGGGGACCAACACTGAAGCTTTCTTT	CASSFFGGTNTEAFF	NA	TRBJ1-1	NA	TRBV7-9
TGTGCCAGCAGCCCCGACAGGAGCTCCTACGAGCAGTACTTC	CASSPDRSSYEQYF	NA	TRBJ2-7	NA	TRBV9
TGTGCCAGCAGTCCCAGAGACTTCTATGGCTACACCTTC	CASSPRDFYGYTF	NA	TRBJ1-2	NA	TRBV5-6
TGTGCCAGCAGTTCCGAGAGGCAGAATGAAGCTTTCTTT	CASSSERQNEAFF	NA	TRBJ1-1	few	TRBV27
TGTGCCACCAGCAGAAACAGAAGGCCCATTCAGTACTTC	CATSRNRRPIQYF	NA	TRBJ2-4	NA	TRBV15
TGCGCCAGCAGCCGTCTATCGGGGAACACTGAAGCTTTCTTT	CASSRLSGNTEAFF	NA	TRBJ1-1	NA	TRBV5-1
TGTGCCTGGAGCACGGGCCACAGGGGTGATCAGCCCCAGCATTTT	CAWSTGHRGDQPQHF	TRBD1	TRBJ1-5	NA	TRBV30
TGTGCCAACTCGCCCGGGACAGGGAGATACGAGCAGTACTTC	CANSPGTGRYEQYF	TRBD1	TRBJ2-7	NA	TRBV18
TGTGCCAGCAGCCGATCAGGACAGGGATGGAATCAGCCCCAGCATTTT	CASSRSGQGWNQPQHF	TRBD1	TRBJ1-5	NA	TRBV7-8
TGTGCCAGCAGTCCTCTAGCGGGAGGCGGGGGGGCAGATACGCAGTATTTT	CASSPLAGGGGADTQYF	TRBD2	TRBJ2-3	NA	TRBV28
TGTGCCAGCAGTTTAGGAGGGGGCGGTTTGAATGAGCAGTTCTTC	CASSLGGGGLNEQFF	NA	TRBJ2-1	NA	TRBV28
TGCGCCAGCAGCTTGGGGCAGGGGGCGCGGGAGCAGTACTTC	CASSLGQGAREQYF	TRBD1	TRBJ2-7	NA	TRBV5-1
TGCGCCAGCAGCGGGGAAGGTACGGGGGGAGGCAGGCGAGAGACCCAGTACTTC	CASSGEGTGGGRRETQYF	TRBD2	TRBJ2-5	NA	TRBV5-1
TGTGCCTGGAGTGTACGGGGGATACGCAATGAAGCTTTCTTT	CAWSVRGIRNEAFF	NA	TRBJ1-1	NA	TRBV30
TGTGCCAGCAGTTTAGGGACAGCCACACGGCACTATGGCTACACCTTC	CASSLGTATRHYGYTF	TRBD1	TRBJ1-2	once	TRBV28
TGCGCCAGCAGCCCGTCGGGGGGGTCAGATACGCAGTATTTT	CASSPSGGSDTQYF	TRBD2	TRBJ2-3	NA	TRBV4-3